The T cell receptor beta chain described here comes from a study of draining lymph node invasion in breast cancer (dated by TCRdb to 2018 to 2021). Context from the whole study: Histology and cytokeratin immunohistochemistry were used to diagnose nodal metastasis, and EpCAM/CD45 flow cytometry was used to confirm the diagnosis. In a separate targeted assay, bulk TCR-beta CDR3 sequencing compared sorted memory regulatory T cells and memory conventional CD4 T cells across breast cancer tissues. Matched non-invaded and tumor-invaded tumor-draining lymph nodes plus the primary tumor were contributed by each patient, with both Treg and Tconv subsets profiled. In the separate targeted TCR sequencing, lymph nodes from five or six patients were covered, and primary tumors were sequenced for three of those patients.

This clonotype is identified as large (0.1 to 1%). Its antigen is currently not known. Base qualities are not provided; no much larger clone lies one nucleotide away. The CDR3, cysteine through phenylalanine, is 13 amino acids long. Only the CDR3 part of the read is kept: 39 bases, read in frame from the first base. The trim is 4 bases for V and 8 bases for J, with a gap of 14 bases between the germline ends. The germline V gene (reference sequence) gives CDR1 as LGHDT and CDR2 as YNNKEL. Memory regulatory T cells were isolated by sorting for CD4+ CD45RA- CD25high cells. Each tumor-draining lymph node was classified as non-invaded if metastatic tumor cells were absent and as invaded if metastatic tumor cells were present. T cells were pre-enriched with a Miltenyi Pan T Cell isolation kit before staining and sorting. Primary tumors were characterized by immunohistochemistry for estrogen receptor, progesterone receptor, HER2 and Ki-67. Within a few hours after surgery, the fresh surgical tissue was processed by cutting it into small fragments. The tissue fragments were digested enzymatically for approximately 19 minutes with Liberase TL plus DNase and were then passed through a 40-micrometer strainer. After DAPI live/dead staining, cells were sorted on a BD FACS Aria II, reaching about 97-99% purity. Sorted cells were lysed in TCL buffer, and RNA was purified with a Norgen Single Cell RNA purification kit including DNase treatment.

The method was bulk RNA-seq. Sequencing instrument: Illumina HiSeq 2500. The study's own analysis went as follows. In the separate targeted TCR-seq dataset, CDR3 sequences were extracted from raw reads and quantified using MiXCR version 2.1.5 with default parameters. The separate targeted TCR-seq dataset defined each TCR-beta clone by its combination of V gene, J gene and CDR3 sequence. In the separate targeted TCR-seq dataset, clones with fewer than three counts were first removed, after which only the 90% most strongly expressed clones per sample were kept. In the separate targeted TCR-seq dataset, Treg-Tconv overlap was calculated per tissue as the number of shared clones divided by the total number of Treg clones, multiplied by 100. TCRdb reprocessed the public reads (quality trimming at Q25 with fastp, clone calling with MiXCR) and kept in-frame beta chains. Each record represents a unique CDR3 protein, reported with the most common genes and DNA among its rows. These V and J calls derive from TCRdb rather than the authors' analysis. The sample records under 1,500 distinct CDR3 sequences, 61% of which are singletons. More than 9% of the sample lies in the top ten.

What the authors observed across the whole study: Some of the top 100 tumor clones were detected in invaded and non-invaded nodes, suggesting recirculation between tumor and draining nodes. Within each tissue, roughly 13-22% of Treg TCRs were also found among Tconvs, a result interpreted as suggesting peripheral Treg induction. Tracking the tumor top-100 clones was possible in just a couple of patients. TCRs shared between the Treg and Tconv subsets were regarded as suggesting, but not proving, a common clonal origin. Data could not resolve whether Treg conversion occurred in a given organ or whether converted Tregs recirculated between nodes and tumor. In the targeted TCR-seq data, Tregs appeared to be more clonally expanded than Tconvs in all tissues, and lower diversity was found for both subsets in tumor than in lymph nodes.

The sequencing input was sorted memory Tregs from a lymph node. What the cell subset or site label conveys for this sample: CD45RA-negative sorted CD4+ T cells (memory Tconv or effector/memory Treg). The rearranged chain carries TRBV3-1 and TRBJ1-2; TRBD1 is a weak D gene call, 6 bases matching. The receptor comes from a female donor with luminal breast cancer. The nucleotide sequence reads TGTGCCAGCAGCCCTAGGACAGTAGCCGGCTACACCTTC. It is translated as CASSPRTVAGYTF.